What follows describes a single T cell receptor beta chain. The antigen remains unidentified. This entry comes from a study of T cells expressing NK-cell markers. TCRdb reprocessed the 5' RACE reads and keeps a single row for each CDR3 protein, giving no DNA. The sample data list some 440,000 distinct CDR3 sequences. Germline V lookup: CDR1 DFQATT, CDR2 SNEGSKA (reference sequence). The CDR3 has 13 amino acids. Study-level findings and limits: Once again these clonotypes came out on top in the CD3+CD56-NKG2C+ fraction of several donors. Uncertainty persisted over the HCMV specificity of expanded NKG2C+ T cell clones.

Sequenced input: blood T cells: a sorted CD56 or NKG2C T cell subset, CD4+ or CD8+ T cells, or bulk PBMC T cells (not recorded which). The V and J genes are TRBV20-1 and TRBJ2-5; TCRdb picks TRBD2, but there is no DNA to check that call. The source is a woman between 50 and 59 years old in good health. Here the CDR3 reads CSAPVIAGETQYF.